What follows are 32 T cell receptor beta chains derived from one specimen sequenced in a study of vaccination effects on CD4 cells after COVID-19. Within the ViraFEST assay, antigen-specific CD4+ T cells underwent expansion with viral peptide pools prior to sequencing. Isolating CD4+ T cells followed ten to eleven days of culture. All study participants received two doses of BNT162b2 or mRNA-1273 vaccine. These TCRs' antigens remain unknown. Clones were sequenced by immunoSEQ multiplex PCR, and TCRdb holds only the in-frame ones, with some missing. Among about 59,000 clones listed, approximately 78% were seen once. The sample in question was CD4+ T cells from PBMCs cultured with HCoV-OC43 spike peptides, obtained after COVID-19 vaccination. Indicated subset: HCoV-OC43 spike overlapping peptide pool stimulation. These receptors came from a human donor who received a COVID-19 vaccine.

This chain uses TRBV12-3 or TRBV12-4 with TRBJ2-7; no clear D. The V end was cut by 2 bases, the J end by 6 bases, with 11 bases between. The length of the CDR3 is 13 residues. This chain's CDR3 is CASSLTRQSEQYV. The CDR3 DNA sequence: TGTGCCAGCAGTTTAACGCGCCAAAGCGAGCAGTACGTC.

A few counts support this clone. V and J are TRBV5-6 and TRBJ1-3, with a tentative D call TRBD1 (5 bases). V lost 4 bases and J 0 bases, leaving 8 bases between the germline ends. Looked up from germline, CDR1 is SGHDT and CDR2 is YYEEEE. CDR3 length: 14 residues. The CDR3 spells CASSLTVSGNTIYF. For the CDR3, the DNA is TGTGCCAGCAGCCTGACAGTCTCTGGAAACACCATATATTTT.

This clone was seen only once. The CDR3 nucleotides read TGTGCCAGCAGCTCTAGCGGGAACTACGAGCAGTACGTC. Translation gives CASSSSGNYEQYV. The chain employs TRBV7-2 and TRBJ2-7; 9 bases are shared with TRBD2. Germline values: CDR1 SGHTA, CDR2 FQGNSA. The ends lost 4 bases at V and 3 bases at J; junction bases unmatched: 1. The CDR3 covers 13 residues.

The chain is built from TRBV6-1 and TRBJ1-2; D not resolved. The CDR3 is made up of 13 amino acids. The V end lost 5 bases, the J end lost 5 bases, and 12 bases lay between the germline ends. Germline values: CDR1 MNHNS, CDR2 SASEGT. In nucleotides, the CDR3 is TGTGCCAGCAGTTATGAGGCTACTTATGGCTACACCTTC. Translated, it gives CASSYEATYGYTF.

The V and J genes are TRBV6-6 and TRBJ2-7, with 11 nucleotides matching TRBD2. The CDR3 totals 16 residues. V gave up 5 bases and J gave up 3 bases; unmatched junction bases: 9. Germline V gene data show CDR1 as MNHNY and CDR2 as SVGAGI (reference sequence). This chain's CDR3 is CASSRLQGTSGYEQYV. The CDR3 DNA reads TGTGCCAGCAGTCGACTCCAAGGGACTAGCGGCTACGAGCAGTACGTC.

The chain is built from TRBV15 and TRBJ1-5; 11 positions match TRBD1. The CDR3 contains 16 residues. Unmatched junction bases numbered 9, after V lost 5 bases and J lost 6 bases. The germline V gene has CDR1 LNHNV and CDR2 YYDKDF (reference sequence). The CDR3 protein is CATSRADRGLVQPQHF. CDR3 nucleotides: TGTGCCACCAGCCGAGCGGACAGGGGGCTTGTTCAGCCCCAGCATTTT.

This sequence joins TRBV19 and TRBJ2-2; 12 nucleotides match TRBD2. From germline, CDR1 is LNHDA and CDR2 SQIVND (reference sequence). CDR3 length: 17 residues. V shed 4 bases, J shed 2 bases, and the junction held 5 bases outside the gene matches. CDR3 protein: CASSKLAGGQNTGELFF. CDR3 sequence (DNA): TGTGCCAGTAGTAAGCTAGCGGGGGGGCAAAACACCGGGGAGCTGTTTTTT.

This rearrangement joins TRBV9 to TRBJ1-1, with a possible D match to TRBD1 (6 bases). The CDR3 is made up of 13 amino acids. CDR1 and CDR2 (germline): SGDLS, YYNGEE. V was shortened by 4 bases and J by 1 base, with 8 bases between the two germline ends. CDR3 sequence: CASSPQGNTEAFF. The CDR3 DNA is TGTGCCAGCAGCCCACAGGGGAACACTGAAGCTTTCTTT.

CDR3 in DNA: TGCGCCAGCATCGCTACTAGCGGGGGGGGTTACAATGAGCAGTTCTTC. Encoded protein: CASIATSGGGYNEQFF. The chain has TRBV5-1 and TRBJ2-1, with TRBD2 identical over 13 bases. CDR3 length equals 16 residues. Losses at the gene ends were 6 bases for V and 4 bases for J; bases not matched to a gene: 7. Germline CDR1 SGHRS, CDR2 YFSETQ.

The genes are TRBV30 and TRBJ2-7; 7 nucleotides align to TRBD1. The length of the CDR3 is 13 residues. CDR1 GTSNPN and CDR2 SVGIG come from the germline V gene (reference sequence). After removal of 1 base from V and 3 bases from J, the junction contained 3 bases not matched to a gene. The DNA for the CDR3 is TGTGCCTGGAGTGGGGGACAGCTCTACGAGCAGTACGTC. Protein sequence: CAWSGGQLYEQYV.

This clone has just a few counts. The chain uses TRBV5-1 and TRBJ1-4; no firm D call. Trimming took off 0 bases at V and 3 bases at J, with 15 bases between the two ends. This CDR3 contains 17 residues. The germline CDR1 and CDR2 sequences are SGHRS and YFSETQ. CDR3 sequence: CASSLGTRGNSNEKLFF. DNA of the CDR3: TGCGCCAGCAGCTTGGGTACTCGGGGTAACTCTAATGAAAAACTGTTTTTT.

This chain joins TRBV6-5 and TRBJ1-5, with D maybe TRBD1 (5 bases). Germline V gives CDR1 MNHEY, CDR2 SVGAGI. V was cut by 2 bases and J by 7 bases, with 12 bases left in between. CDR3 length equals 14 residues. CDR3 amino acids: CASSYVRGGQPQHF. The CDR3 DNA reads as TGTGCCAGCAGTTACGTCCGGGGGGGGCAGCCCCAGCATTTT.

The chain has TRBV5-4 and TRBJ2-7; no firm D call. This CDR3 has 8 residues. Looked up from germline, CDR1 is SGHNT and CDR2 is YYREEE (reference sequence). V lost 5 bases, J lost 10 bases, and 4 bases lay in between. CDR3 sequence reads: CASREQYV. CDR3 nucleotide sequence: TGTGCCAGCAGGGAACAGTACGTC.

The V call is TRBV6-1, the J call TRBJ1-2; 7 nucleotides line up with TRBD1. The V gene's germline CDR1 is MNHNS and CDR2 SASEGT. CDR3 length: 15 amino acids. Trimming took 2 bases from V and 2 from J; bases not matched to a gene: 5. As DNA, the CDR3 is TGTGCCAGCAGTGAACTGGGACAGTTAAACTATGGCTACACCTTC. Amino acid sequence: CASSELGQLNYGYTF.

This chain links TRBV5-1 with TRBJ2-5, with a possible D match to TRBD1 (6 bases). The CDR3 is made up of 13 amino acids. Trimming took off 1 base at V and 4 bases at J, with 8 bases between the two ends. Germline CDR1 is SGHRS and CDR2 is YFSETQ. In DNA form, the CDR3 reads TGCGCCAGCAGCTTGACAGGGAGAGAGACCCAGTACTTC. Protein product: CASSLTGRETQYF.

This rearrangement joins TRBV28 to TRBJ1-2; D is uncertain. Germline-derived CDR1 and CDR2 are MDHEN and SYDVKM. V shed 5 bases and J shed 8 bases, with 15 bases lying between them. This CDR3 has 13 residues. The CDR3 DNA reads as TGTGCCAGCAGTATACTGGACCAGCGGGGCTACACCTTC. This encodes CASSILDQRGYTF.

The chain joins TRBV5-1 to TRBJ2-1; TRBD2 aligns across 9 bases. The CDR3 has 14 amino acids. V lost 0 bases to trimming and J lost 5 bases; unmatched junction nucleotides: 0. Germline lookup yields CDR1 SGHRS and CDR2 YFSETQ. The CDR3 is CASSLGLADNEQFF. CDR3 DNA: TGCGCCAGCAGCTTGGGACTAGCGGACAATGAGCAGTTCTTC.

The CDR3 bases are TGCAGCGCTTCCGGGACAGGGTTTGGCTACACCTTC. Residues: CSASGTGFGYTF. The genes are TRBV29-1 and TRBJ1-2, with TRBD1 matching 9 bases. The CDR3 sequence is 12 residues long. Germline V gene lookup returns CDR1 SQVTM and CDR2 ANQGSEA. Losses at the gene ends were 7 bases for V and 7 bases for J; bases not matched to a gene: 7.

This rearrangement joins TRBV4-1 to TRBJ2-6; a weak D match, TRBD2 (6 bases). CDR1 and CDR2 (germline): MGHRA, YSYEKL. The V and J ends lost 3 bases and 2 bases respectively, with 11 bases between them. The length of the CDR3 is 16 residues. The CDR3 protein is CASSQEGVAGANVLTF. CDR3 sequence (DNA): TGCGCCAGCAGCCAGGAGGGTGTTGCTGGGGCCAACGTCCTGACTTTC.

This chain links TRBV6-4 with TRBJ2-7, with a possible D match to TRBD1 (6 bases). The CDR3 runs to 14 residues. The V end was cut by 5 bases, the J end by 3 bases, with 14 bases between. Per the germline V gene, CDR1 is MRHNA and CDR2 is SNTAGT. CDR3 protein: CASSPPGHHYEQYV. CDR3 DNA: TGTGCCAGCAGTCCACCGGGACACCACTACGAGCAGTACGTC.

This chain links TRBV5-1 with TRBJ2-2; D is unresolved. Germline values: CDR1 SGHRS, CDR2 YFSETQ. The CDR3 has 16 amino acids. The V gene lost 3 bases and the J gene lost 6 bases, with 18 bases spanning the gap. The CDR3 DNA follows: TGCGCCAGCAGCTGGAGCCCCGACTCTTTCTCCGGGGAGCTGTTTTTT. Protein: CASSWSPDSFSGELFF.

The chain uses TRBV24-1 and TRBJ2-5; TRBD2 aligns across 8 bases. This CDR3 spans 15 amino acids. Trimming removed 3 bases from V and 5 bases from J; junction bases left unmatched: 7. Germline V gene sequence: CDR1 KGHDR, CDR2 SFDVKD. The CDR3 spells CATSDARGAGETQYF. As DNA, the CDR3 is TGTGCCACCAGTGATGCGCGGGGGGCCGGGGAGACCCAGTACTTC.

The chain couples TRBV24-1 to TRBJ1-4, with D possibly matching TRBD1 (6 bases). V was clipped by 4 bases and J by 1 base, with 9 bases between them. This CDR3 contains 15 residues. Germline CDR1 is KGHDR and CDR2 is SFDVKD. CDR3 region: CATSDKGGTNEKLFF. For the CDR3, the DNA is TGTGCCACCAGTGACAAGGGGGGAACTAATGAAAAACTGTTTTTT.

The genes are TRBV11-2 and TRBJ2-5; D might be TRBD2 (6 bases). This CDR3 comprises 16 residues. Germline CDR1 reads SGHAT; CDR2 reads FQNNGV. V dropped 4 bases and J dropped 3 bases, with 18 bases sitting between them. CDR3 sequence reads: CASSSVRGGRKETQYF. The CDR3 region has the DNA TGTGCCAGCAGCTCCGTACGTGGGGGGAGGAAAGAGACCCAGTACTTC.

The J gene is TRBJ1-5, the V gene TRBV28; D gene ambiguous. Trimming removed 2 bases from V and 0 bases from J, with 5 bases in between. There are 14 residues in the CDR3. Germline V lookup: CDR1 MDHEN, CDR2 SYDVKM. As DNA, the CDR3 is TGTGCCAGCAGTTTAAGCTATAGCAATCAGCCCCAGCATTTT. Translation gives CASSLSYSNQPQHF.

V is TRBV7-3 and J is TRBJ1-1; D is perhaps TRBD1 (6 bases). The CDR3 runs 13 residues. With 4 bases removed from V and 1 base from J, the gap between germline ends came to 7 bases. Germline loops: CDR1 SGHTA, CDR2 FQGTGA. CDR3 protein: CASSSQGNTEAFF. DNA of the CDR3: TGTGCCAGCAGCTCACAGGGGAACACTGAAGCTTTCTTT.

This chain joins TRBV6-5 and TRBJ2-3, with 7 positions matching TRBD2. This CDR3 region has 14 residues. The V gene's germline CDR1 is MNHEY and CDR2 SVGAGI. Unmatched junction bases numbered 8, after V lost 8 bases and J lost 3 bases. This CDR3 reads CASRRTRSTDTQYF. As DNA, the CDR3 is TGTGCCAGCCGGCGGACTAGGTCAACAGATACGCAGTATTTT.

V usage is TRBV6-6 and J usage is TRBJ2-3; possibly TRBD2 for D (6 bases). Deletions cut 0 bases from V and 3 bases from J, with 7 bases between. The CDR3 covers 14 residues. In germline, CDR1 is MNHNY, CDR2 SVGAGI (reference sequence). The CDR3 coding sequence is TGTGCCAGCAGTTACTCCCGGGGGACAGATACGCAGTATTTT. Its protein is CASSYSRGTDTQYF.

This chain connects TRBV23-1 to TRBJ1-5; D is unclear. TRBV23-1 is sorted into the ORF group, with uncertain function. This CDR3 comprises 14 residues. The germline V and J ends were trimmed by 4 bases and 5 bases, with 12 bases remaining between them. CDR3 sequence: CASSRRVLDQPQHF. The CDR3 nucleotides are TGCGCCAGCAGTCGGCGAGTTTTGGATCAGCCCCAGCATTTT.

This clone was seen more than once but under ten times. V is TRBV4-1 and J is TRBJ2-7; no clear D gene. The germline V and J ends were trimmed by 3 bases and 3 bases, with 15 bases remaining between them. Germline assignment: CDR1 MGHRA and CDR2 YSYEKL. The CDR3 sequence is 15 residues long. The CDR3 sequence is CASSQAPYGGYEQYV. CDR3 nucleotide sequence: TGCGCCAGCAGCCAGGCGCCGTACGGCGGCTACGAGCAGTACGTC.

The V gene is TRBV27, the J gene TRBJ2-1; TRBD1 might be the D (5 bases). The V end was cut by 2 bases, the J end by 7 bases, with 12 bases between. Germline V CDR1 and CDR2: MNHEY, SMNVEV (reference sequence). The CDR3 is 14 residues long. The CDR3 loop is CASSLVVRANEQFF. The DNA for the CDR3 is TGTGCCAGCAGTTTAGTGGTCAGGGCGAATGAGCAGTTCTTC.

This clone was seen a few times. The CDR3, as DNA: TGCAGCGCAACTATTACAGGGAGCGATGGCTACACCTTC. Translating it yields CSATITGSDGYTF. This chain joins TRBV29-1 and TRBJ1-2; D perhaps matches TRBD1 (6 bases). Germline V gives CDR1 SQVTM, CDR2 ANQGSEA. The length of the CDR3 is 13 residues. Trimming removed 7 bases at V and 6 bases at J, with 18 bases between.